Shown below are 16 T cell receptor beta chains from a single sample sequenced in a study of blood T cell repertoires in COVID-19. The table came from immunoSEQ multiplex PCR; TCRdb's copy has only in-frame clones and leaves some out. The sample holds tens of thousands of clones; just over 85% are singletons and the top ten take approximately 10%. Sequencing was done on a sample of peripheral blood. The receptors stem from a man between 65 and 85 years old with active or convalescent COVID-19.

This rearrangement joins TRBV4-2 to TRBJ2-7; TRBD2 matches 8 bases. With V trimmed by 0 bases and J by 0 bases, 4 bases remained unmatched. This CDR3 contains 16 residues. The germline gives CDR1 LGHNA, CDR2 YNFKEQ. The CDR3 loop is CASSQEGLGGSYEQYF. In DNA, the CDR3 is TGTGCCAGCAGCCAAGAGGGACTAGGGGGCTCCTACGAGCAGTACTTC.

This clone was detected only once. The V and J genes are TRBV3-1 (or the pseudogene TRBV3-2) and TRBJ2-7; weak D call: TRBD2 (5 bases). The CDR3 totals 14 residues. CDR1 is LGHDT, CDR2 YNNKEL, per germline (reference sequence). V lost 5 bases, J lost 3 bases, and 14 bases lay in between. Here the CDR3 reads CASSYTGGNYEQYF. Here the CDR3 DNA reads TGTGCCAGCAGCTATACCGGAGGAAACTACGAGCAGTACTTC.

This chain uses TRBV28 with TRBJ1-3; D uncertain. Trimming took 5 bases from V and 4 from J, leaving 9 bases between them. Germline-derived CDR1 and CDR2 are MDHEN and SYDVKM. The CDR3 loop spans 13 amino acids. In DNA form, the CDR3 reads TGTGCCAGCAGTCGAGGGAAGGGAAACACCATATATTTT. It encodes CASSRGKGNTIYF.

V and J are TRBV28 and TRBJ2-5; D is unresolved. This CDR3 contains 15 residues. The V gene's germline CDR1 is MDHEN and CDR2 SYDVKM. V was pared by 8 bases and J by 2 bases, with 18 bases between. This CDR3 is CASPPSRSQQETQYF. The CDR3, as DNA: TGTGCCAGCCCGCCCTCTAGGAGCCAACAAGAGACCCAGTACTTC.

The chain links TRBV9 to TRBJ2-7; possible D gene TRBD2, 6 bases. Trimming stripped 6 bases from V and 7 bases from J, with 17 bases between. This CDR3 region has 13 residues. The germline V gene has CDR1 SGDLS and CDR2 YYNGEE. The CDR3 DNA is TGTGCCAGCATAAAGCGGGCGCTTGGGGAGCAGTACTTC. Its translation is CASIKRALGEQYF.

The rearrangement joins TRBV5-1 to TRBJ2-4, with D perhaps matching TRBD1 (5 bases). Trimming shortened V by 0 bases and J by 1 base, and 14 bases separated the two germline ends. This CDR3 comprises 17 residues. Germline lookup yields CDR1 SGHRS and CDR2 YFSETQ. The CDR3 is CASSLEPGSGAKNIQYF. The CDR3 DNA reads as TGCGCCAGCAGCTTGGAACCGGGTTCAGGGGCCAAAAACATTCAGTACTTC.

V usage is TRBV2 and J usage is TRBJ1-4; D might be TRBD1 (5 bases). The CDR3 is 13 residues long. Germline V gene data show CDR1 as SNHLY and CDR2 as FYNNEI. V gave up 8 bases and J gave up 8 bases, with 15 bases separating them. The CDR3 sequence is CASAGRGGEKLFF. CDR3 bases: TGTGCCAGCGCCGGGCGGGGCGGGGAAAAACTGTTTTTT.

For the CDR3, the DNA is TGTGCCAGCAACGAAGGTGGACTTAGCACAGATACGCAGTATTTT. This gives the protein CASNEGGLSTDTQYF. This chain links TRBV2 with TRBJ2-3, with D tentatively TRBD2 (5 bases). From germline, CDR1 is SNHLY and CDR2 FYNNEI. Trimming pared 7 bases from V and 0 bases from J, leaving 14 bases between. The CDR3 sequence is 15 residues long.

This clone was detected once. This chain uses TRBV5-1 with TRBJ1-1; no reliable D call. V was trimmed by 0 bases and J by 9 bases, leaving 12 bases between them. This CDR3 is 13 amino acids long. Germline CDR1 SGHRS, CDR2 YFSETQ. The CDR3: CASSLDRQMQAFF. The DNA for the CDR3 is TGCGCCAGCAGCTTGGACCGCCAGATGCAAGCTTTCTTT.

The rearrangement joins TRBV18 to TRBJ1-2; the D gene is possibly TRBD1 (5 bases). V lost 3 bases, J lost 3 bases, and 26 bases lay in between. Looked up from germline, CDR1 is KGHSH and CDR2 is LQKENI. This CDR3 has 19 residues. This CDR3 reads CASSPVAGPPSPHYYGYTF. CDR3 bases: TGTGCCAGCTCACCGGTCGCGGGACCTCCTTCTCCTCATTACTATGGCTACACCTTC.

V gene TRBV5-1 combines with J gene TRBJ1-2; D not resolved. The CDR3 length is 14 residues. The V end lost 0 bases, the J end lost 4 bases, and 10 bases lay between the germline ends. Germline V gives CDR1 SGHRS, CDR2 YFSETQ. The CDR3: CASSLVSEGYGYTF. The CDR3 nucleotides read TGCGCCAGCAGCTTGGTGTCGGAGGGCTATGGCTACACCTTC. Supplemented by reference TRBV5-1 and TRBJ1-2, the full variable domain reads KAGVTQTPRYLIKTRGQQVTLSCSPISGHRSVSWYQQTPGQGLQFLFEYFSETQRNKGNFPGRFSGRQFSNSRSEMNVSTLELGDSALYLCASSLVSEGYGYTFGSGTRLTVV.

The genes are TRBV19 and TRBJ1-5, with 8 bases lining up with TRBD1. V dropped 5 bases and J dropped 2; count of bases not matched to a gene: 11. The germline gives CDR1 LNHDA, CDR2 SQIVND (reference sequence). The CDR3 extends over 17 amino acids. As DNA, the CDR3 is TGTGCCAGTAGTCCGGGTTGGACAGGGACGCGCAATCAGCCCCAGCATTTT. It translates to CASSPGWTGTRNQPQHF.

This clone has a single count. The rearrangement links TRBV30 to TRBJ1-4; 10 positions match TRBD1. The germline gives CDR1 GTSNPN, CDR2 SVGIG (reference sequence). This CDR3 comprises 15 residues. J was trimmed by 5 bases and V by 3 bases; bases with no gene match: 6. CDR3 nucleotides: TGTGCCTGGAGGAAGGGACAGGGGCGGAATGAAAAACTGTTTTTT. Translation gives CAWRKGQGRNEKLFF.

This clone was recorded a few times. The V call is TRBV27, the J call TRBJ1-1, with D unresolved. The CDR3 runs 13 residues. Germline assignment: CDR1 MNHEY and CDR2 SMNVEV (reference sequence). V was pared by 6 bases and J by 1 base, with 9 bases between. The CDR3 spells CASSLSWNTEAFF. Here the CDR3 DNA reads TGTGCCAGCAGCTTAAGCTGGAACACTGAAGCTTTCTTT.

V usage is TRBV4-1 and J usage is TRBJ2-3; 8 bases are shared with TRBD2. The CDR3 covers 21 residues. J gave up 3 bases and V 2 bases, and 22 bases lay outside the gene matches. CDR1 and CDR2 (germline): MGHRA, YSYEKL. As DNA, the CDR3 is TGCGCCAGCAGCCAACGAGACCCTTTAGCGGGAATAGGTAGTCGTACAGATACGCAGTATTTT. This translates into CASSQRDPLAGIGSRTDTQYF.

Points on this clone: Germline and junction disagree at one end, which may indicate a read error. The V gene is TRBV28, the J gene TRBJ1-2, with TRBD1 as a possible D gene (6 bases). Per germline, CDR1 MDHEN and CDR2 SYDVKM. The CDR3 length is 15 residues. The CDR3 DNA reads TGTGCCCGCAGTGGGGAAGGGGGGGGCGACTATGGCTACACCTTC. Protein sequence: CARSGEGGGDYGYTF.